The 31 T cell receptor beta chains reported below all come from one sample, sequenced in a study of identical twins. A single record per CDR3 protein comes from TCRdb applying MiXCR to the 5' RACE reads. The data show some 900,000 distinct CDR3 sequences, roughly 12% seen once. This sample also belongs to another study, concerning yellow fever vaccine responses in identical twins.

The sequenced sample consisted of PBMCs. The receptors derive from a woman under 30 in good health.

This chain connects TRBV11-3 to TRBJ2-1, with D hard to call. The CDR3 contains 15 residues. The V end lost 4 bases, the J end lost 4 bases, and 14 bases lay between the germline ends. Germline V gene lookup returns CDR1 SGHNT and CDR2 YENEEA. The CDR3 nucleotides are TGTGCCAGCAGCTCCTTACTTCCAAAATACAATGAGCAGTTCTTC. Translating gives CASSSLLPKYNEQFF. The full variable domain, its missing parts supplied by reference TRBV11-3 and TRBJ2-1, is EAGVVQSPRYKIIEKKQPVAFWCNPISGHNTLYWYLQNLGQGPELLIRYENEEAVDDSQLPKDRFSAERLKGVDSTLKIQPAELGDSAVYLCASSSLLPKYNEQFFGPGTRLTVL.

This clonotype was seen a handful of times. The chain combines TRBV7-3 with TRBJ2-1, with D perhaps matching TRBD2 (5 bases). V was pared by 3 bases and J by 5 bases, with 11 bases between. The CDR3 has 14 residues. Germline V CDR1 and CDR2: SGHTA, FQGTGA. In DNA, the CDR3 is TGTGCCAGCAGCTTGAGGACTTGGGACAATGAGCAGTTCTTC. This sequence encodes CASSLRTWDNEQFF. Combining the CDR3 with reference TRBV7-3 and TRBJ2-1 gives the whole variable domain GAGVSQTPSNKVTEKGKYVELRCDPISGHTALYWYRQSLGQGPEFLIYFQGTGAADDSGLPNDRFFAVRPEGSVSTLKIQRTERGDSAVYLCASSLRTWDNEQFFGPGTRLTVL.

This clonotype was observed a few times. J is TRBJ2-1 and V is TRBV5-1, with D uncertain. V lost 0 bases, J lost 6 bases, and 7 bases lay in between. From germline, CDR1 is SGHRS and CDR2 YFSETQ. This CDR3 has 13 residues. The CDR3 coding sequence is TGCGCCAGCAGCTTGGGGGTCCTCAATGAGCAGTTCTTC. Translating it yields CASSLGVLNEQFF.

This chain's CDR3 is CSANGQGSSYEQYF. The CDR3 DNA is TGCAGTGCGAACGGACAGGGGAGCTCCTACGAGCAGTACTTC. The chain carries TRBV20-1 and TRBJ2-7; TRBD1 matches 9 bases. Germline CDR1 reads DFQATT; CDR2 reads SNEGSKA (reference sequence). The V gene end was trimmed by 6 bases and the J gene end by 0 bases; junction bases not matched to a gene: 6. The CDR3 totals 14 residues.

This clonotype has more than one count but fewer than ten. The rearrangement joins TRBV27 to TRBJ2-1, with D hard to call. The germline V gene encodes CDR1 MNHEY and CDR2 SMNVEV (reference sequence). The CDR3 totals 14 residues. Trimming left V 5 bases short and J 5 bases short, with 13 bases between. The CDR3 spells CASSHRRTNNEQFF. In nucleotides, the CDR3 is TGTGCCAGCAGTCACCGGCGCACCAACAATGAGCAGTTCTTC.

The V gene is TRBV20-1, the J gene TRBJ2-3; possible D gene TRBD2, 5 bases. V gave up 3 bases and J gave up 3 bases, with 19 bases separating them. Germline loops: CDR1 DFQATT, CDR2 SNEGSKA (reference sequence). This CDR3 is built from 16 residues. CDR3 residues: CSARSDQVLETDTQYF. In DNA form, the CDR3 reads TGCAGTGCTAGGTCGGATCAAGTACTAGAAACAGATACGCAGTATTTT.

The gene calls are TRBV5-1 and TRBJ2-7, with D possibly matching TRBD2 (5 bases). The germline V gene encodes CDR1 SGHRS and CDR2 YFSETQ. The length of the CDR3 is 13 residues. V lost 3 bases, J lost 2 bases, and 9 bases lay in between. The CDR3 sequence: CASSWLAPYEQYF. CDR3 in DNA: TGCGCCAGCAGCTGGCTAGCCCCCTACGAGCAGTACTTC.

The chain is built from TRBV29-1 and TRBJ2-7; tentatively, D is TRBD1 (5 bases). This CDR3 comprises 13 residues. Trimming shortened V by 3 bases and J by 1 base, and 10 bases separated the two germline ends. Germline lookup yields CDR1 SQVTM and CDR2 ANQGSEA. CDR3 nucleotides: TGCAGCGTTGACGTGGACACATCCTACGAGCAGTACGTC. The encoded protein is CSVDVDTSYEQYV.

This clonotype was counted ten times or more. The chain links TRBV7-9 to TRBJ2-2, with D perhaps TRBD1 (6 bases). Trimming took 7 bases from V and 0 from J, leaving 21 bases between them. Germline values: CDR1 SEHNR, CDR2 FQNEAQ (reference sequence). CDR3 size: 18 residues. CDR3 sequence reads: CASIITGTGPPNTGELFF. The DNA of the CDR3 is TGTGCCAGCATCATCACGGGCACAGGGCCCCCGAACACCGGGGAGCTGTTTTTT.

The CDR3 region is CASSADRGGGTEAFF. In nucleotides, the CDR3 is TGTGCCAGCAGTGCTGATCGGGGGGGCGGCACTGAAGCTTTCTTT. The J gene is TRBJ1-1, the V gene TRBV2, with D possibly being TRBD1 (6 bases). The length of the CDR3 is 15 residues. Germline lookup yields CDR1 SNHLY and CDR2 FYNNEI. Between the trimmed V and J ends, which lost 4 bases and 4 bases, there was a span of 16 bases.

This clonotype has a handful of counts. The germline gene is not matched at one end of the junction; a read error may be the cause. The V and J genes are TRBV5-1 and TRBJ2-5; 11 bases line up with TRBD2. Germline loops: CDR1 SGHRS, CDR2 YFSETQ. The CDR3 is made up of 17 amino acids. CDR3 in amino acids: CASSLWRTSGGQGTQYF. For the CDR3, the DNA is TGCGCCAGCAGCTTGTGGCGAACTAGCGGGGGCCAAGGGACCCAGTACTTC.

The chain recombines TRBV12-3 or TRBV12-4 with TRBJ2-1, with 8 bases lining up with TRBD1. The CDR3 spans 17 residues. The junction had 9 bases not matched to a gene; V was cut back by 5 bases and J by 0 bases. The CDR3 sequence: CASSGPGQAHSYNEQFF. As DNA, the CDR3 is TGTGCCAGCAGTGGACCGGGACAGGCCCACTCCTACAATGAGCAGTTCTTC.

The genes are TRBV28 and TRBJ2-7, with no clear D. The CDR3 covers 11 residues. The germline CDR1 and CDR2 sequences are MDHEN and SYDVKM. V shed 10 bases and J shed 4 bases, with 11 bases lying between them. CDR3 nucleotide sequence: TGTGCCACCCGAGAAGAATACGAGCAGTACGTC. Residues: CATREEYEQYV.

This clonotype was counted many times. This chain joins TRBV15 and TRBJ1-6, with D unresolved. This CDR3 comprises 16 residues. Germline loops: CDR1 LNHNV, CDR2 YYDKDF (reference sequence). V was pared by 0 bases and J by 7 bases, with 13 bases between. The CDR3 coding sequence is TGTGCCACCAGCAGAGATCTGGGCACGGGAAATTCACCCCTCCACTTT. This codes for CATSRDLGTGNSPLHF. Drawing the rest from reference TRBV15 and TRBJ1-6, the complete variable domain is DAMVIQNPRYQVTQFGKPVTLSCSQTLNHNVMYWYQQKSSQAPKLLFHYYDKDFNNEADTPDNFQSRRPNTSFCFLDIRSPGLGDTAMYLCATSRDLGTGNSPLHFGNGTRLTVT.

J is TRBJ2-1 and V is TRBV6-5; the D gene is possibly TRBD1 (6 bases). V dropped 0 bases and J dropped 8 bases, with 17 bases sitting between them. Per germline, CDR1 MNHEY and CDR2 SVGAGI. The CDR3 covers 16 residues. Here the CDR3 reads CASSYSPPGAGDEQFF. The CDR3 nucleotides are TGTGCCAGCAGTTACTCGCCCCCAGGGGCTGGGGATGAGCAGTTCTTC.

The chain couples TRBV5-1 to TRBJ2-3, with TRBD1 identical over 10 bases. The ends lost 0 bases at V and 3 bases at J; junction bases unmatched: 7. Germline loops: CDR1 SGHRS, CDR2 YFSETQ. This CDR3 region has 17 residues. The CDR3 loop reads CASSLEWTGGSTDTQYF. CDR3 DNA: TGCGCCAGCAGCTTGGAGTGGACAGGGGGTTCGACAGATACGCAGTATTTT.

This clonotype has ten or more counts. CDR3 in amino acids: CASSLHLDSGRASPKTGELFF. The CDR3 DNA follows: TGTGCCAGCAGTTTACACTTGGATAGCGGGAGGGCCTCGCCTAAGACCGGGGAGCTGTTTTTT. The V gene is TRBV28, the J gene TRBJ2-2; the match to TRBD2 covers 11 bases. CDR3 length: 21 residues. Germline V gives CDR1 MDHEN, CDR2 SYDVKM. V gave up 2 bases and J gave up 5 bases; unmatched junction bases: 19.

This clonotype was observed at least ten times. The CDR3 sequence is CASSLAGREADTQYF. The CDR3, as DNA: TGCGCCAGCAGCTTGGCGGGGCGGGAAGCAGATACGCAGTATTTT. The chain employs TRBV5-1 and TRBJ2-3, with a weak D call TRBD2 (6 bases). Germline-derived CDR1 and CDR2 are SGHRS and YFSETQ. Trimming cost V 0 bases and J 4 bases, with 12 bases left between them. The CDR3 has 15 amino acids.

The sample holds a few counts of this clonotype. The rearrangement uses TRBV20-1 and TRBJ2-1; 10 nucleotides agree with TRBD2. Germline CDR1 DFQATT, CDR2 SNEGSKA (reference sequence). V dropped 4 bases and J dropped 4; count of bases not matched to a gene: 4. CDR3 size: 14 residues. This CDR3 is CSANGLAAYNEQFF. The CDR3 DNA is TGCAGTGCTAACGGACTAGCGGCTTACAATGAGCAGTTCTTC.

The V and J genes are TRBV10-3 and TRBJ2-3, with D perhaps matching TRBD1 or TRBD2 (5 bases each). The CDR3 totals 16 residues. Deletions cut 2 bases from V and 1 base from J, with 13 bases between. CDR1 and CDR2 from the germline V gene are ENHRY and SYGVKD. For the CDR3, the DNA is TGTGCCATCAGTGAGAGGGGTGGGGGACGCACAGATACGCAGTATTTT. It is translated as CAISERGGGRTDTQYF.

Many counts were recorded for this clonotype. This rearrangement joins TRBV4-1 to TRBJ2-7; perhaps TRBD2 as D (6 bases). The CDR3 consists of 14 residues. The ends were cut back, 1 base at V and 7 bases at J, with 14 bases in the middle. Germline values: CDR1 MGHRA, CDR2 YSYEKL. The CDR3 protein is CASSQVNRGKEQYF. The CDR3, as DNA: TGCGCCAGCAGCCAAGTGAATCGGGGGAAAGAGCAGTACTTC.

The chain combines TRBV5-5 with TRBJ2-2; the D is unclear. Trimming removed 0 bases from V and 6 bases from J, with 15 bases in between. Looked up from germline, CDR1 is SGHKS and CDR2 is YYEKEE (reference sequence). This CDR3 comprises 16 residues. The CDR3 DNA is TGTGCCAGCAGCTTGGCGGCGGCTAGAAGTCCCGGGGAGCTGTTTTTT. Amino acid sequence: CASSLAAARSPGELFF.

The chain joins TRBV11-3 to TRBJ2-3; perhaps TRBD1 as D (7 bases). The CDR3 runs 15 residues. CDR1 SGHNT and CDR2 YENEEA come from the germline V gene. V was clipped by 1 base and J by 4 bases, with 12 bases between them. The CDR3 DNA reads as TGTGCCAGCAGCTTAGTGCCAGGGGGGTCAGATACGCAGTATTTT. Protein: CASSLVPGGSDTQYF.

This clonotype was seen a handful of times. The rearrangement joins TRBV12-3 or TRBV12-4 to TRBJ2-7; 9 bases map to TRBD1. The length of the CDR3 is 20 residues. Germline trimming cut 2 bases from V and 4 bases from J; bases unmatched to any gene: 21. Here the CDR3 DNA reads TGTGCCAGCAGTTTACCCAGGGACAGGGCGGGGCGGGGGCATCTATACGAGCAGTACGTC. Residues: CASSLPRDRAGRGHLYEQYV.

CDR3 residues: CASSYRHGNTEAFF. The DNA for the CDR3 is TGTGCCAGCAGTTACCGGCACGGGAACACTGAAGCTTTCTTT. The gene calls are TRBV6-5 and TRBJ1-1, with D uncertain. Germline lookup yields CDR1 MNHEY and CDR2 SVGAGI. The CDR3 consists of 14 residues. With 2 bases removed from V and 1 base from J, the gap between germline ends came to 8 bases.

The chain has TRBV12-3 or TRBV12-4 and TRBJ2-2; the D is unclear. The germline V and J ends were trimmed by 0 bases and 3 bases, with 11 bases remaining between them. The CDR3 consists of 16 residues. This CDR3 reads CASSLATPSYTGELFF. The CDR3 bases are TGTGCCAGCAGTTTAGCCACACCTTCTTACACCGGGGAGCTGTTTTTT.

This clonotype was counted only a few times. Likely a read error: the CDR3 ends without its conserved phenylalanine or tryptophan. The limits of the CDR3 on the DNA are not certain, so only TCRdb's listed CDR3 is given. The V call is TRBV2, the J call TRBJ2-1; the D call in the table, TRBD1, was not verified against the DNA. Germline values: CDR1 SNHLY, CDR2 FYNNEI. The CDR3 length equals 10 residues, ends included. The CDR3: CASSGQGLVS.

The rearrangement uses TRBV27 and TRBJ1-2; 8 bases line up with TRBD1. The germline V gene has CDR1 MNHEY and CDR2 SMNVEV (reference sequence). The length of the CDR3 is 15 residues. The J segment lost 2 bases and the V segment lost 4 bases, leaving 6 bases of the junction unmatched. The CDR3: CASSWAGGGNYGYTF. CDR3 DNA: TGTGCCAGCAGTTGGGCAGGGGGCGGAAACTATGGCTACACCTTC.

This clonotype was detected only a few times. V and J are TRBV4-1 and TRBJ2-7; unclear D gene. This CDR3 spans 13 amino acids. Germline CDR1 is MGHRA and CDR2 is YSYEKL. V was cut by 1 base and J by 3 bases, with 7 bases left in between. CDR3 protein: CASSQAPGYEQYF. The CDR3 nucleotides are TGCGCCAGCAGCCAAGCGCCAGGCTACGAGCAGTACTTC.

The rearrangement joins TRBV15 to TRBJ1-6; D is perhaps TRBD1 (6 bases). Looked up from germline, CDR1 is LNHNV and CDR2 is YYDKDF (reference sequence). V was pared by 1 base and J by 7 bases, with 11 bases between. There are 15 residues in the CDR3. The CDR3 DNA reads as TGTGCCACCAGCAGAGGGGCAGGGGCCAATTCACCCCTCCACTTT. Encoded protein: CATSRGAGANSPLHF.

J is TRBJ2-1 and V is TRBV5-1; D gene uncertain. This CDR3 spans 16 amino acids. Looked up from germline, CDR1 is SGHRS and CDR2 is YFSETQ. V dropped 3 bases and J dropped 2 bases, with 15 bases sitting between them. CDR3 bases: TGCGCCAGCAGCTCGGTGGTGGCTACCCCCTACAATGAGCAGTTCTTC. This translates into CASSSVVATPYNEQFF.